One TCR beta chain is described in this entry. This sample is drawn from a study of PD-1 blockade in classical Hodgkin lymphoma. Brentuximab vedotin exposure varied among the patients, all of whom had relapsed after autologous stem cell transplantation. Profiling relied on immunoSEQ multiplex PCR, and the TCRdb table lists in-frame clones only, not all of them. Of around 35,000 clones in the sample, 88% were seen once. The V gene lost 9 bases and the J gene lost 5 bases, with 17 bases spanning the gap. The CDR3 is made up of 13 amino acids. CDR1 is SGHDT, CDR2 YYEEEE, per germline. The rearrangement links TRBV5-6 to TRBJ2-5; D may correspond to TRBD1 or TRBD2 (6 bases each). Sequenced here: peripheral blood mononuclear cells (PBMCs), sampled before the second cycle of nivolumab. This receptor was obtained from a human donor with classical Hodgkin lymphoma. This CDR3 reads CATSSGARETQYF. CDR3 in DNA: TGTGCCACCTCTTCGGGGGCGAGGGAGACCCAGTACTTC.